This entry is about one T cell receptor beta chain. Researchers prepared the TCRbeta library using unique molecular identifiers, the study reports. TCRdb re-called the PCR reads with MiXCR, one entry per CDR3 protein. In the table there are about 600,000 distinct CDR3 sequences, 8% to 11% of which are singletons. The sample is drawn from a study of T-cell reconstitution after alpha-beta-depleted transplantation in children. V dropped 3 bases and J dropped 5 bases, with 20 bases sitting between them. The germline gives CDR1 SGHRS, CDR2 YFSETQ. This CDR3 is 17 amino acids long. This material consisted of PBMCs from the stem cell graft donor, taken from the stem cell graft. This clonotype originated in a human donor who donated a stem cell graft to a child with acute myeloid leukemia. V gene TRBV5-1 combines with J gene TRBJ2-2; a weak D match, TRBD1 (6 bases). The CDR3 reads CASSSGRGFDTTGELFF. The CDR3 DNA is TGCGCCAGCAGCTCAGGCAGGGGCTTCGACACAACCGGGGAGCTGTTTTTT.